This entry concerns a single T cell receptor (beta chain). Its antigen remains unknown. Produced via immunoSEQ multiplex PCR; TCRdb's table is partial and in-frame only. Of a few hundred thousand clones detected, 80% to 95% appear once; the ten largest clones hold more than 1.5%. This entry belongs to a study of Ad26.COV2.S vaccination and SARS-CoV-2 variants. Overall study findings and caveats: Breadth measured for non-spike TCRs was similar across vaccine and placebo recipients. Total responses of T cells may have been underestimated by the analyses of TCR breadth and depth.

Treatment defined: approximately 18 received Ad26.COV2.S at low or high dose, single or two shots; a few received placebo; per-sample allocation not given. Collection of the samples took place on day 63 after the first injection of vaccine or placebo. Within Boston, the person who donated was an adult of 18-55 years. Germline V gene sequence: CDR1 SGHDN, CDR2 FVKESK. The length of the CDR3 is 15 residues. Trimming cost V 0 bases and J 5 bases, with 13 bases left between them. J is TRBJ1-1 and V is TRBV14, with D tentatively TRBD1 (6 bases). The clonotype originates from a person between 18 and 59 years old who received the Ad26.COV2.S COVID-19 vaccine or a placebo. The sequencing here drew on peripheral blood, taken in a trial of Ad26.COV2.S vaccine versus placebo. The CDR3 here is CASSQDRGLSTEAFF. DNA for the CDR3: TGTGCCAGCAGCCAAGATAGGGGGTTAAGTACTGAAGCTTTCTTT.